The sequence of this T cell receptor beta chain was determined in a study of control samples from healthy donors and cancer patients. In germline, CDR1 is MGHRA, CDR2 YSYEKL. The CDR3 is 16 residues long. V lost 4 bases, J lost 0 bases, and 5 bases stayed unmatched. Some clones are missing from TCRdb's copy, which holds only in-frame ones; the method was immunoSEQ multiplex PCR. The sample shows tens of thousands of clones, 90% to 95% of them seen only once. This sequence joins TRBV4-1 and TRBJ1-1, with 10 bases aligning to TRBD1. Specimen: PBMCs. The sequence derives from a woman between 40 and 55 years old with lung cancer. The CDR3 coding sequence is TGCGCCAGCAGCCTACTGGACAGGGGGTTGAACACTGAAGCTTTCTTT. It is translated as CASSLLDRGLNTEAFF.